This entry lists 13 T cell receptor beta chains sequenced from one sample in a study of OX40 agonist ivuxolimab in advanced cancers. The repertoire was sequenced with immunoSEQ multiplex PCR; TCRdb's copy has only in-frame clones and lacks some. The repertoire has 40,000 to 45,000 clones, 80% of them found once; the top ten carry 10%. The input for sequencing was CD4+ or CD8+ T cells sorted from blood, taken in a trial of the OX40 agonist ivuxolimab. These receptors originate from an adult with an advanced solid tumor such as melanoma, head and neck, liver or kidney cancer.

This chain joins TRBV4-1 and TRBJ2-7; 7 bases map to TRBD2. Germline-derived CDR1 and CDR2 are MGHRA and YSYEKL. This CDR3 region has 16 residues. Trimming at V came to 1 base and at J to 2 bases, leaving 8 bases not matched to a gene. The CDR3 region has the DNA TGCGCCAGCAGCCAAGTCCTTGGCGGGAGTCCCTACGAGCAGTACTTC. The encoded protein is CASSQVLGGSPYEQYF.

This chain links TRBV18 with TRBJ1-4; D gene uncertain. The germline V gene has CDR1 KGHSH and CDR2 LQKENI. Deletions cut 8 bases from V and 4 bases from J, with 8 bases between. The CDR3 loop spans 12 amino acids. CDR3 DNA sequence: TGTGCCAGCCGGCAGGTTAATGAAAAACTGTTTTTT. This sequence encodes CASRQVNEKLFF.

This chain links TRBV15 with TRBJ1-2, with TRBD1 matching 12 bases. With 5 bases clipped from V and 4 bases from J, the junction kept 8 bases outside the gene matches. CDR3 length: 16 residues. CDR1 is LNHNV and CDR2 is YYDKDF in the germline V gene (reference sequence). Here the CDR3 DNA reads TGTGCCACCAGCCAAGGGGGACAGGGGGCTTCCTATGGCTACACCTTC. Translated: CATSQGGQGASYGYTF.

The chain employs TRBV11-1 and TRBJ2-5; D is unclear. V lost 3 bases, J lost 5 bases, and 7 bases lay in between. Germline CDR1 and CDR2: SGHAT and FQDESV (reference sequence). This CDR3 spans 12 amino acids. CDR3 in amino acids: CASSFGWETQYF. CDR3 nucleotides: TGTGCCAGCAGCTTCGGGTGGGAGACCCAGTACTTC.

The chain is built from TRBV9 and TRBJ1-1; TRBD1 agrees at 9 bases. The V and J ends lost 3 bases and 5 bases, in that order; junction bases with no gene match: 8. Germline-derived CDR1 and CDR2 are SGDLS and YYNGEE. The CDR3 has 15 residues. CDR3 nucleotides: TGTGCCAGCAGCGCCGAGGGACAGGGATTTACTGAAGCTTTCTTT. It is translated as CASSAEGQGFTEAFF.

In this sample, this clone turned up once. CDR3 residues: CATSRDSGAGEPQHF. The CDR3 DNA follows: TGTGCCACCAGCAGAGATAGCGGTGCGGGGGAGCCCCAGCATTTT. The chain uses TRBV15 and TRBJ1-5; D possibly corresponds to TRBD1 (5 bases). The CDR3 runs 15 residues. Germline assignment: CDR1 LNHNV and CDR2 YYDKDF (reference sequence). Trimming shortened V by 0 bases and J by 8 bases, and 14 bases separated the two germline ends. Full variable domain (outside the CDR3, taken from reference TRBV15 and TRBJ1-5): DAMVIQNPRYQVTQFGKPVTLSCSQTLNHNVMYWYQQKSSQAPKLLFHYYDKDFNNEADTPDNFQSRRPNTSFCFLDIRSPGLGDTAMYLCATSRDSGAGEPQHFGDGTRLSIL.

The chain links TRBV28 to TRBJ1-5; 10 nucleotides align to TRBD1. The CDR3 is 15 residues long. V was pared by 5 bases and J by 4 bases, with 5 bases of the junction left unmatched. Germline V lookup: CDR1 MDHEN, CDR2 SYDVKM. In nucleotides, the CDR3 is TGTGCCAGCAGTCAGACAGGGGGCTTAAATCAGCCCCAGCATTTT. This sequence encodes CASSQTGGLNQPQHF.

The chain joins TRBV30 to TRBJ1-1; maybe TRBD1 (5 bases). The CDR3 extends over 12 amino acids. The germline V gene encodes CDR1 GTSNPN and CDR2 SVGIG (reference sequence). Trimming removed 1 base at V and 8 bases at J, with 11 bases between. CDR3 sequence: CAWSAGRGEAFF. In nucleotides, the CDR3 is TGTGCCTGGAGTGCGGGACGGGGGGAAGCTTTCTTT. The full variable domain, in which reference TRBV30 and TRBJ1-1 provide the parts outside the CDR3, is SQTIHQWPATLVQPVGSPLSLECTVEGTSNPNLYWYRQAAGRGLQLLFYSVGIGQISSEVPQNLSASRPQDRQFILSSKKLLLSDSGFYLCAWSAGRGEAFFGQGTRLTVV.

This clone was found a few times. The rearrangement uses TRBV18 and TRBJ1-1; D gene unclear. Trimming removed 3 bases from V and 8 bases from J, with 13 bases in between. This CDR3 comprises 13 residues. Germline V lookup: CDR1 KGHSH, CDR2 LQKENI. CDR3 amino acids: CASSPSDSREAFF. DNA of the CDR3: TGTGCCAGCTCACCGTCGGATTCTAGGGAAGCTTTCTTT.

This CDR3 is CASSRGRGLEETQYF. CDR3 nucleotide sequence: TGCGCCAGCAGCCGGGGTAGGGGGCTGGAAGAGACCCAGTACTTC. J is TRBJ2-5 and V is TRBV4-1, with 7 nucleotides matching TRBD1. Trimming took 4 bases from V and 3 from J; bases not matched to a gene: 8. There are 15 residues in the CDR3. Germline assignment: CDR1 MGHRA and CDR2 YSYEKL.

This clone was seen a few times. The V gene is TRBV7-9, the J gene TRBJ2-7; D uncertain. Between the trimmed V and J ends, which lost 4 bases and 3 bases, there was a span of 16 bases. This CDR3 contains 15 residues. Germline CDR1 SEHNR, CDR2 FQNEAQ (reference sequence). CDR3 sequence (DNA): TGTGCCAGCAGCTCCGATTCAGGCGGATTCTACGAGCAGTACTTC. This codes for CASSSDSGGFYEQYF.

The chain is built from TRBV7-9 and TRBJ2-4; 9 bases are shared with TRBD1. The V gene end was trimmed by 5 bases and the J gene end by 7 bases; junction bases not matched to a gene: 9. Looked up from germline, CDR1 is SEHNR and CDR2 is FQNEAQ (reference sequence). The CDR3 is 15 amino acids. CDR3 nucleotides: TGTGCCAGCAGCCCGGAGGGGACAGGGCCTAACATTCAGTACTTC. It translates to CASSPEGTGPNIQYF.

The chain combines TRBV5-5 with TRBJ1-1, with TRBD1 identical over 7 bases. Germline CDR1 reads SGHKS; CDR2 reads YYEKEE (reference sequence). This CDR3 has 13 amino acids. The J segment lost 2 bases and the V segment lost 4 bases, leaving 2 bases of the junction unmatched. In DNA, the CDR3 is TGTGCCAGCAGCCGACAGGGAAACACTGAAGCTTTCTTT. Amino acid sequence: CASSRQGNTEAFF.